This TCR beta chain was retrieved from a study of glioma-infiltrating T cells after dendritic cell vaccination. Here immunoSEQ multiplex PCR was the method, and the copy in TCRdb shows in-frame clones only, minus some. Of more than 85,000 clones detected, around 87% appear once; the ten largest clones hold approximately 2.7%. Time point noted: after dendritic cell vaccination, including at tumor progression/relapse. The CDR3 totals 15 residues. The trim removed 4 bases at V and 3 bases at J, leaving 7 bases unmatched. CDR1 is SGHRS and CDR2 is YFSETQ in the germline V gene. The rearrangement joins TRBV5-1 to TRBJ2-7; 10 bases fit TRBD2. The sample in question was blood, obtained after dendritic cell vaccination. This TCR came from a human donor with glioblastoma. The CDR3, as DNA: TGCGCCAGCAGCCCAGGGACTAGCGTCGGCTACGAGCAGTACTTC. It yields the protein CASSPGTSVGYEQYF.